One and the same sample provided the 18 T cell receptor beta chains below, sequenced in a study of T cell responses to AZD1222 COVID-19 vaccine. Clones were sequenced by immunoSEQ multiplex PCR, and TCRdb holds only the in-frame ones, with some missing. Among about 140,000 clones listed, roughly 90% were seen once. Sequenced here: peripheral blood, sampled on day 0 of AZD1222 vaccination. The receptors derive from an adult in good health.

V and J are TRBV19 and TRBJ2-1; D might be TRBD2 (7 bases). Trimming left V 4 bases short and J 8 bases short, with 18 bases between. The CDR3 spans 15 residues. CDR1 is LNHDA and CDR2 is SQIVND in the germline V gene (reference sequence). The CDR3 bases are TGTGCCAGTAGTACCCCGGGGCGGGGGCAGGATGAGCAGTTCTTC. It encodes CASSTPGRGQDEQFF.

The chain's CDR3 is CASSPLTSGGSYEQYF. CDR3 in DNA: TGCGCCAGCAGCCCGCTAACTAGCGGGGGCTCCTACGAGCAGTACTTC. V is TRBV5-1 and J is TRBJ2-7; 11 nucleotides align to TRBD2. The CDR3 length is 16 residues. Germline trimming cut 4 bases from V and 0 bases from J; bases unmatched to any gene: 6. Germline-derived CDR1 and CDR2 are SGHRS and YFSETQ.

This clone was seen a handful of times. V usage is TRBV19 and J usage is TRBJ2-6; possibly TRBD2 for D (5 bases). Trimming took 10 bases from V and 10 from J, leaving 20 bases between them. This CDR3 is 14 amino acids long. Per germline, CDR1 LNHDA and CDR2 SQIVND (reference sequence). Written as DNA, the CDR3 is TGTGCCACAATGGAGGCGCAGGAATATAACGTCCTGACTTTC. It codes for CATMEAQEYNVLTF.

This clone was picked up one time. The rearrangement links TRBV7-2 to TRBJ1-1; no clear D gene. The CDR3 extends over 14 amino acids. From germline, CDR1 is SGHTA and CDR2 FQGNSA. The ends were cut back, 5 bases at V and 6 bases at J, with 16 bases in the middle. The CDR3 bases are TGTGCCAGCAGCAATAGGGTTCGGTTTGCTGAAGCTTTCTTT. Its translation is CASSNRVRFAEAFF.

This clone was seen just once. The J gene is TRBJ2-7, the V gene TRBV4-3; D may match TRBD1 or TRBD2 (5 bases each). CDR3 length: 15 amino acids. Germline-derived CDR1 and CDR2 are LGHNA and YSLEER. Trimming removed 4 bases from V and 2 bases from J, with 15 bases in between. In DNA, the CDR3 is TGCGCCAGCAGCCGAAATCAGGGAGTCCCCTACGAGCAGTACTTC. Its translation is CASSRNQGVPYEQYF.

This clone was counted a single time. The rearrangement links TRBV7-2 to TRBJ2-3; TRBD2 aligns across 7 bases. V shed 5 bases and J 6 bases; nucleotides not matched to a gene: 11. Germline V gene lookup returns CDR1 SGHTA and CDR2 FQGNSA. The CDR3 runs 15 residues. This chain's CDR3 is CASSHPVGSGDTQYF. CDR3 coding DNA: TGTGCCAGCAGCCACCCGGTGGGTAGCGGGGATACGCAGTATTTT.

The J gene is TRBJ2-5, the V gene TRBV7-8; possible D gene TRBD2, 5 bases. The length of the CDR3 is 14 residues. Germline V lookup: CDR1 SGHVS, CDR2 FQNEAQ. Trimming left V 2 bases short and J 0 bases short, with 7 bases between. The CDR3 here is CASSLLAYQETQYF. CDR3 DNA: TGTGCCAGCAGCTTATTAGCGTACCAAGAGACCCAGTACTTC.

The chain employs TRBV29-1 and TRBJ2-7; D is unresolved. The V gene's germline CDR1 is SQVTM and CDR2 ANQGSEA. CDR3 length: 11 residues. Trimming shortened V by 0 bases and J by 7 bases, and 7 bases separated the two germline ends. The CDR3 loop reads CSVEDSVEQYF. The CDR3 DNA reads TGCAGCGTTGAAGATTCAGTAGAGCAGTACTTC.

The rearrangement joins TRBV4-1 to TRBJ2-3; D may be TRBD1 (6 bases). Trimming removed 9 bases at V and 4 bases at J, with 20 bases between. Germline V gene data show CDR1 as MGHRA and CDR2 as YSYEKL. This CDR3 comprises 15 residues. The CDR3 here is CASRQGPTGADTQYF. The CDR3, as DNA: TGCGCCAGTCGCCAGGGGCCTACGGGTGCAGATACGCAGTATTTT.

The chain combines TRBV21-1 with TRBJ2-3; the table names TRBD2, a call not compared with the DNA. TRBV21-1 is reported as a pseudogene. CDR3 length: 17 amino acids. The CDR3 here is CASSSWEKLALMDTQYF. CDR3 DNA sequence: TGTGCCAGCAGCTCCTGGGAGAAACTGGCCTTAATGGATACGCAGTATTTT.

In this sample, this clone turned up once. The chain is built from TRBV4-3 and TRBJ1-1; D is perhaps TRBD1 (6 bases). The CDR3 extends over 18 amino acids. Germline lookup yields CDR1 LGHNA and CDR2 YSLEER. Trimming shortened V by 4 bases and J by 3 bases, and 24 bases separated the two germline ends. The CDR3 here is CASSPQGRQGGGDTEAFF. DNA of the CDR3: TGCGCCAGCAGCCCCCAAGGGCGGCAGGGTGGGGGCGACACTGAAGCTTTCTTT.

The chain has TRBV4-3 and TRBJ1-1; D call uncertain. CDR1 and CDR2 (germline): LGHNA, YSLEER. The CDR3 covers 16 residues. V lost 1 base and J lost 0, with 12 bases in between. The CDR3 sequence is CASSQALRTLNTEAFF. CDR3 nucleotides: TGCGCCAGCAGCCAAGCTTTGAGAACTTTGAACACTGAAGCTTTCTTT.

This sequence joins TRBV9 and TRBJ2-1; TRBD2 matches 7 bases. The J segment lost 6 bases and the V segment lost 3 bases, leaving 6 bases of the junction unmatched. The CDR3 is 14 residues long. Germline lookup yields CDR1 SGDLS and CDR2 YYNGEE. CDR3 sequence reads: CASSARDYFNEQFF. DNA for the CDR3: TGTGCCAGCAGCGCCCGGGACTACTTCAATGAGCAGTTCTTC.

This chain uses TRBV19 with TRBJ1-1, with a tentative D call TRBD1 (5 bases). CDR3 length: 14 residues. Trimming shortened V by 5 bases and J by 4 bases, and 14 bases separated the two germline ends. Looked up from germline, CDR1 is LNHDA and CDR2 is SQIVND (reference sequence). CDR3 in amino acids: CASSPQEGSTEAFF. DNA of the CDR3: TGTGCCAGTAGTCCTCAGGAGGGGAGCACTGAAGCTTTCTTT.

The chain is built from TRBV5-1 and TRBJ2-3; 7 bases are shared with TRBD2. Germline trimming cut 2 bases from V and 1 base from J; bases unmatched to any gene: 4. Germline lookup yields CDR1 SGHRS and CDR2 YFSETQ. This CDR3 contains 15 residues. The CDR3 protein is CASSFGGSGTDTQYF. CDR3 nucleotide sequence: TGCGCCAGCAGCTTTGGCGGGAGCGGCACAGATACGCAGTATTTT.

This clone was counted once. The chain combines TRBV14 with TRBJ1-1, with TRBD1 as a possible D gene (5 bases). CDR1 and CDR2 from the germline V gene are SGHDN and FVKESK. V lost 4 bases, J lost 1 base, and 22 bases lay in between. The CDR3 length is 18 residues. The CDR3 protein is CASSPWVGGPRGNTEAFF. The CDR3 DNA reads TGTGCCAGCAGCCCTTGGGTGGGAGGGCCGAGGGGGAACACTGAAGCTTTCTTT.

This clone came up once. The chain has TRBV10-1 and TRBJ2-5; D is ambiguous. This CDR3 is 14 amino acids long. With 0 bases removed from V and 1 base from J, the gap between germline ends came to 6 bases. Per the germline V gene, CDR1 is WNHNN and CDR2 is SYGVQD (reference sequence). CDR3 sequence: CASSESLGQETQYF. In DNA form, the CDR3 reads TGCGCCAGCAGTGAGTCCCTGGGCCAAGAGACCCAGTACTTC.

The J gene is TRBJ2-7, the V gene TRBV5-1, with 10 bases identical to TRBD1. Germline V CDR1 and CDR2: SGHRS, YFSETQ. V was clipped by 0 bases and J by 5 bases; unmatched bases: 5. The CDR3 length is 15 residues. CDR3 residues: CASSLATGGSDEQYF. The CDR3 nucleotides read TGCGCCAGCAGCTTGGCGACAGGGGGCAGCGACGAGCAGTACTTC.